This T cell receptor beta chain was identified during a study of long-term antiretroviral therapy in people with HIV (dated by TCRdb to between 2022 and 2023). For the wider study: Collection of the earliest samples took place about a decade ahead of the 2015 WHO recommendation for immediate ART, at a time when ART was typically delayed until CD4 counts fell. A retrospective serial study tested whether changes in peripheral blood TRB repertoire composition and diversity were associated with ART initiation and durable HIV suppression. The cohort contributed about 200 cryopreserved PBMC samples from about 31 adults with confirmed HIV infection, collected serially over a mean of approximately 6 years (range 1-12). Among the 25 to 30 participants with HIV, eleven to twelve were female. Test extractions of a monoclonal T-cell line alongside about 35 polyclonal samples showed no cross-contamination during QIAcube processing. The full study reports these points: Owing to limited PBMC availability, only the TCR beta chain was sequenced, without alpha chain pairing. The samples span the years 2004 to 2017, and the ART regimens used at that time may not be as effective as current regimens. Narrower CDR3 length ranges were observed in HIV repertoires than in controls, and an antigen-experienced repertoire with only a slight naive shift after ART was suggested by the network structure. No data were available on ART adherence, viral resistance or therapy changes, limiting inferences about post-ART repertoire changes. Because pre-ART samples had limited cell numbers, unsorted PBMC were profiled rather than sorted CD4+ and CD8+ T cells. Expanded TRB clones identified before ART initiation dominated the repertoire at all time points, although this dominance fluctuated and declined in many PLHIV after ART. Starting ART was linked to a significant rise in TRB diversity, yet even with long-term ART the diversity remained significantly lower than in transplant donor controls.

The immunoSEQ hsTCRB v3.0 assay was used at survey level resolution for TRB variable region sequencing. The targeted TRB sequencing depth was about 40,000-55,000 T-cell genomes per sample. An Illumina MiSeq with a v3 150-cycle kit was used to sequence the pooled TRB libraries. The authors' pipeline ran thus. Repertoire analysis ran in R within a reproducible Nextflow workflow covering QC, data transformation and analysis. LymphoSeq2, an R package for exploring AIRR-Seq data, was used to implement custom analyses. Four samples yielding fewer than 5000 total TRB sequences were excluded, leaving roughly 200 analyzed HIV repertoires. Among the 188 retained HIV repertoires, about 57 were collected before ART initiation and 120 to 140 were collected after ART initiation. Each repertoire was downsampled to 5000 TRB nucleotide sequences, and summary statistics were averaged across 100 downsampling iterations. TRB sequences were retained for analysis only if CDR3 regions of at least seven amino acids were present. Two measures captured diversity: a Shannon entropy-derived clonality score and the Gini coefficient. In the repertoire networks, any two of the top 5000 CDR3 amino acid sequences were connected whenever the two sequences differed by an edit distance of one. For TRB CDR3 amino acid sequences, GLIPH2 was used to predict antigen specificity groups and MHC restriction. CDR3 amino acid sequences were matched against VDJdb and McPAS-TCR to flag known CMV, EBV, HIV or tissue antigen associations. Pre-ART, post-ART and control groups were compared with Wilcoxon signed-rank tests and Holm-Bonferroni correction. TCRdb carries this immuneACCESS record with in-frame sequences only. Its versions omit some clonotypes, under half of them owing to an unresolved V gene in the studies checked, with the rest unexplained. V and J calls and clone size are given by that table; D and trimming were obtained from the DNA. The sample contains about 16,000 clones, roughly 80% of them found a single time. In total, the top ten clones hold approximately 14% of the sample.

The germline V gene gives CDR1 as SGHRS and CDR2 as YFSETQ. The CDR3 numbers 16 residues from cysteine through phenylalanine. Of all the DNA, just the CDR3 is kept, 48 bases in frame from base 1. The trim is 4 bases for V and 4 bases for J, with a gap of 20 bases between the germline ends. To be included, a participant needed at least one PBMC sample from before ART initiation plus at least two post-ART samples. Treatment was received in the United States of America by all participants with HIV. Cryopreserved samples of about 0.9-11 million PBMC were thawed and washed before DNA extraction. At the time of the earliest PBMC sample for each participant with HIV, ages ranged from about 23 to 60 years. PBMC samples from each participant spanned 1-4 timepoints before ART initiation and 2-8 timepoints after ART initiation, with a median of 7 samples. Serial HIV viral load, CD4+ T-cell count, ART history and demographic data were obtained for every participant. Genomic DNA was extracted from unsorted PBMC with a Qiagen kit on a QIAcube, with processing performed in batches of 12 samples.

In its sample, this clone was seen once. The antigen this receptor binds is unknown. Base qualities were left out, and no much larger clone turns up one base away. The source of this sequence is a man in his thirties or forties with HIV. This specimen consisted of unsorted PBMCs, obtained 1.2 to 1.3 years before starting antiretroviral therapy. The chain is encoded by TRBV5-1 joined to TRBJ1-1; TRBD1 is a possible D gene, resting on 5 matching bases. The CDR3: CASSRGTTDGTTEAFF. The nucleotide sequence is TGCGCCAGCAGCCGGGGGACTACCGATGGGACCACTGAAGCTTTCTTT.